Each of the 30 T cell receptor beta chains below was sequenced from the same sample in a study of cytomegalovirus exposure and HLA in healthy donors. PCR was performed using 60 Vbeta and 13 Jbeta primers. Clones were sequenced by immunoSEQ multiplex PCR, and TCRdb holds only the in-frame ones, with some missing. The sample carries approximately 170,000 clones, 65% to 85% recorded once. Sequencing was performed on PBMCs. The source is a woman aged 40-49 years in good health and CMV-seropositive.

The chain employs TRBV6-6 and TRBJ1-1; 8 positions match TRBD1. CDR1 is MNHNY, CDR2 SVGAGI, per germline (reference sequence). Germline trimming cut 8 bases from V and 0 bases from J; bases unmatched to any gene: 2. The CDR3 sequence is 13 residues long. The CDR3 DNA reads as TGTGCCAGCTGGGACAGGATGAACACTGAAGCTTTCTTT. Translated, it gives CASWDRMNTEAFF.

CDR3 nucleotide sequence: TGCGCCAGCAGCTTGACCAGGGCCCCAGATACGCAGTATTTT. Translating it yields CASSLTRAPDTQYF. This chain connects TRBV5-1 to TRBJ2-3; maybe TRBD1 (5 bases). V shed 1 base and J shed 4 bases, with 10 bases lying between them. In germline, CDR1 is SGHRS, CDR2 YFSETQ. This CDR3 is built from 14 residues.

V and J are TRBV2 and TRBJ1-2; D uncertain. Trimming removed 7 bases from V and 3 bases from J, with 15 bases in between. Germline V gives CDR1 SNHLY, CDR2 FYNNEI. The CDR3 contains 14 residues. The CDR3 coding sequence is TGTGCCAGCACATCCCGGTTTTCGGACTATGGCTACACCTTC. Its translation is CASTSRFSDYGYTF.

The CDR3 protein is CASSSPRGQALFRETQYF. Here the CDR3 DNA reads TGTGCCAGCAGCTCCCCGCGGGGGCAGGCGTTATTTCGGGAGACCCAGTACTTC. The V call is TRBV7-8, the J call TRBJ2-5, with D perhaps TRBD2 (7 bases). There are 18 residues in the CDR3. Germline V gene lookup returns CDR1 SGHVS and CDR2 FQNEAQ. Trimming took 4 bases from V and 5 from J, leaving 26 bases between them.

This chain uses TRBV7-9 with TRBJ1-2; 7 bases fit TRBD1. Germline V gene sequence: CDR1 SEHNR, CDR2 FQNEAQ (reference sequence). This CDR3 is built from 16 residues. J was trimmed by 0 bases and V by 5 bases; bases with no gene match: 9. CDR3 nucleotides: TGTGCCAGCAGCCACACTGACAGGGCCACTAACTATGGCTACACCTTC. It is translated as CASSHTDRATNYGYTF.

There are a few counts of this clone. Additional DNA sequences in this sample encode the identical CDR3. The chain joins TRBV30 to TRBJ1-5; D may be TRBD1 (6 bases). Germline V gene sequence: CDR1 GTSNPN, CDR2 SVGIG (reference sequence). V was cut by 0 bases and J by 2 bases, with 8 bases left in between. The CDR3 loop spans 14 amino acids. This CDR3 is CAWSVQGGNQPQHF. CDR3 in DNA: TGTGCCTGGAGTGTACAGGGAGGCAATCAGCCCCAGCATTTT.

CDR3 in DNA: TGTGCCAGCAGCTCCTCCCTAGGGGTTCAGTACTTC. Residues: CASSSSLGVQYF. This chain uses TRBV7-9 with TRBJ2-4; D perhaps matches TRBD1 (5 bases). V was cut by 4 bases and J by 11 bases, with 12 bases left in between. Germline CDR1 SEHNR, CDR2 FQNEAQ (reference sequence). This CDR3 has 12 residues.

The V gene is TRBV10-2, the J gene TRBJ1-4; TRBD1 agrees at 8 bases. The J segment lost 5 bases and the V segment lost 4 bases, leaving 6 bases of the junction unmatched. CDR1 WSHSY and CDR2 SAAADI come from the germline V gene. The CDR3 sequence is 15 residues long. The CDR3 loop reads CASSVGQGANEKLFF. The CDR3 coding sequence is TGCGCCAGCAGTGTAGGACAGGGAGCGAATGAAAAACTGTTTTTT.

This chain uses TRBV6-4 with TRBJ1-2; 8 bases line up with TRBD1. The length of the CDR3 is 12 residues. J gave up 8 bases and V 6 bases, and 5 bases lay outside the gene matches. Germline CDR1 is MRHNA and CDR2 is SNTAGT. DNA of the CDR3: TGTGCCAGCAGGGGACAGGACTCGGGCTACACCTTC. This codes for CASRGQDSGYTF.

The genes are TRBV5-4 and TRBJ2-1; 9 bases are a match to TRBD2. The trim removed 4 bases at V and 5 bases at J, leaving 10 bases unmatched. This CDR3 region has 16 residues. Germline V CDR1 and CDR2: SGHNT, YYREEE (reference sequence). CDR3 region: CASSLPGAGGNNEQFF. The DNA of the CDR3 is TGTGCCAGCAGCCTCCCGGGAGCGGGGGGCAACAATGAGCAGTTCTTC.

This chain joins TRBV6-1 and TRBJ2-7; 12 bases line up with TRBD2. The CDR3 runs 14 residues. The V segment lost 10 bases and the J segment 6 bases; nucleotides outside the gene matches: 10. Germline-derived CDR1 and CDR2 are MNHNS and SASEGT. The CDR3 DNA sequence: TGTGCCACAAGACTAGCGGGGGACCACGGCGAGCAGTACTTC. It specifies CATRLAGDHGEQYF.

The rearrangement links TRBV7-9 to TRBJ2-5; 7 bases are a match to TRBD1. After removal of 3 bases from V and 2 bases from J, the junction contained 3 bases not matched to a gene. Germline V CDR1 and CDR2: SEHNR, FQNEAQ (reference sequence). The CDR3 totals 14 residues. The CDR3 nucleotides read TGTGCCAGCAGCTTGGGGACAGTTCAAGAGACCCAGTACTTC. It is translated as CASSLGTVQETQYF. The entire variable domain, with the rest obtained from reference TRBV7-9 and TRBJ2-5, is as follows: DTGVSQNPRHKITKRGQNVTFRCDPISEHNRLYWYRQTLGQGPEFLTYFQNEAQLEKSRLLSDRFSAERPKGSFSTLEIQRTEQGDSAMYLCASSLGTVQETQYFGPGTRLLVL.

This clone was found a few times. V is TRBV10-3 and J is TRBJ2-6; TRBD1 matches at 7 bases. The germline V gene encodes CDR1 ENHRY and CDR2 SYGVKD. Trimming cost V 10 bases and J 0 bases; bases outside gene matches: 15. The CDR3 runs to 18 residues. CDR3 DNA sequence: TGTGCCACCAGGACAGGATTAGTTTACGGCTCTGGGGCCAACGTCCTGACTTTC. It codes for CATRTGLVYGSGANVLTF.

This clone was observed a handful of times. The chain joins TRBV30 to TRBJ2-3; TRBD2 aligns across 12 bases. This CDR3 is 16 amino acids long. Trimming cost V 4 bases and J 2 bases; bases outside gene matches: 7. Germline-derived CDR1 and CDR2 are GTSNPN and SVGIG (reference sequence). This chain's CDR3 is CAWKASGGAFTDTQYF. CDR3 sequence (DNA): TGTGCCTGGAAGGCTAGCGGGGGGGCCTTCACAGATACGCAGTATTTT. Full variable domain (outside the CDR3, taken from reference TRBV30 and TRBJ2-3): SQTIHQWPATLVQPVGSPLSLECTVEGTSNPNLYWYRQAAGRGLQLLFYSVGIGQISSEVPQNLSASRPQDRQFILSSKKLLLSDSGFYLCAWKASGGAFTDTQYFGPGTRLTVL.

This CDR3 reads CASSLTGTGFDEQFF. The CDR3, as DNA: TGCGCCAGCAGCCTTACCGGGACAGGGTTCGATGAGCAGTTCTTC. The genes are TRBV5-1 and TRBJ2-1; 9 bases align to TRBD1. The V gene end was trimmed by 4 bases and the J gene end by 8 bases; junction bases not matched to a gene: 10. Germline CDR1 is SGHRS and CDR2 is YFSETQ. The CDR3 contains 15 residues.

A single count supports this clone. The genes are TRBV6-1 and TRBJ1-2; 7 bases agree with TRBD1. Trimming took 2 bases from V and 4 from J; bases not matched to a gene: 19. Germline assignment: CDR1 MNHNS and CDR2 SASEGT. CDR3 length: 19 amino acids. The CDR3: CASSELMGQPSRGTYGYTF. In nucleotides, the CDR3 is TGTGCCAGCAGTGAACTGATGGGACAACCATCCAGGGGGACCTATGGCTACACCTTC.

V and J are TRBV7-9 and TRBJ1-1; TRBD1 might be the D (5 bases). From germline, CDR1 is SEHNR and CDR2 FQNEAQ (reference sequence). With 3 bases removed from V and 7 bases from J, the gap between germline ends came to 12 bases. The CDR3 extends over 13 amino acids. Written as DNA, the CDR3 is TGTGCCAGCAGCTTGGGCCAGGGCTTTGAAGCTTTCTTT. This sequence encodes CASSLGQGFEAFF.

The CDR3 coding sequence is TGTGCCAGCAGTGGACTCGAGACCCAGTACTTC. It codes for CASSGLETQYF. The chain recombines TRBV25-1 with TRBJ2-5; D is unclear. The CDR3 is 11 residues long. Trimming removed 4 bases from V and 5 bases from J, with 5 bases in between. Germline CDR1 is MGHDK and CDR2 is SYGVNS.

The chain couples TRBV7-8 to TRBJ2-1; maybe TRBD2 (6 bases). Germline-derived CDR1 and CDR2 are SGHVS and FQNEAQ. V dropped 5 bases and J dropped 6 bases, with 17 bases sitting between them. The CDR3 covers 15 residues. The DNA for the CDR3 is TGTGCCAGCAGCCAAAGCGAGGACTATACCAATGAGCAGTTCTTC. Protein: CASSQSEDYTNEQFF.

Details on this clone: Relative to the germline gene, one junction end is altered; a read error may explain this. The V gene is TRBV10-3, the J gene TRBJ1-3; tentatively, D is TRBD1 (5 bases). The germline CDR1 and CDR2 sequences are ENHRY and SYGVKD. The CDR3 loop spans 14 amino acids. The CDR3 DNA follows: TGTGTCATCAGTGAGCCGGGGGTTGGAAACACCATATATTTT. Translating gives CVISEPGVGNTIYF.

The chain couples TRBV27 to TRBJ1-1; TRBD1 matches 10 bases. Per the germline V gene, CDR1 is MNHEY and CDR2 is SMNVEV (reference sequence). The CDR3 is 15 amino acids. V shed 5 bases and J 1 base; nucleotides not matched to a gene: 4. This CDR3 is CASSGTGAENTEAFF. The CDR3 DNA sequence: TGTGCCAGCAGTGGGACAGGGGCTGAGAACACTGAAGCTTTCTTT.

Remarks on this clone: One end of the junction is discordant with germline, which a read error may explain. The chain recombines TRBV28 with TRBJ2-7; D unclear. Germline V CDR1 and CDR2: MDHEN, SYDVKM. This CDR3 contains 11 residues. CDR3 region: CATMGRYGQYF. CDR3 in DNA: TGTGCCACAATGGGCCGCTACGGGCAGTACTTC. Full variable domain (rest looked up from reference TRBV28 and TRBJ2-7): DVKVTQSSRYLVKRTGEKVFLECVQDMDHENMFWYRQDPGLGLRLIYFSYDVKMKEKGDIPEGYSVSREKKERFSLILESASTNQTSMYLCATMGRYGQYFGPGTRLTVT.

CDR3 loop: CASSQPGTSPHSEQYF. CDR3 sequence (DNA): TGTGCCAGCAGTCAACCCGGGACTAGCCCACACTCCGAGCAGTACTTC. V usage is TRBV28 and J usage is TRBJ2-7; 9 nucleotides match TRBD2. Germline V CDR1 and CDR2: MDHEN, SYDVKM. V was pared by 5 bases and J by 6 bases, with 14 bases of the junction left unmatched. This CDR3 is built from 16 residues.

The CDR3 DNA is TGTGCCAGCAGTAGTACTACCGGGACAGGGCAAAGAAAACTGTTTTTT. This codes for CASSSTTGTGQRKLFF. The gene calls are TRBV28 and TRBJ1-4, with 9 positions matching TRBD1. The J segment lost 10 bases and the V segment lost 5 bases, leaving 14 bases of the junction unmatched. Germline loops: CDR1 MDHEN, CDR2 SYDVKM. The CDR3 loop spans 16 amino acids.

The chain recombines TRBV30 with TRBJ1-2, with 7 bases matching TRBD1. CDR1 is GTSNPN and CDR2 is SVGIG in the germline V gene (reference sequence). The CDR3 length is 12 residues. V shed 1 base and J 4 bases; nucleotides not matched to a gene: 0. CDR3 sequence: CAWSAGGYGYTF. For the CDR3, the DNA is TGTGCCTGGAGTGCAGGGGGCTATGGCTACACCTTC.

The DNA for the CDR3 is TGTGCCAGCAGCCCAGGATTCGAGCAGTACTTC. This translates into CASSPGFEQYF. The chain couples TRBV5-8 to TRBJ2-7; no clear D gene. From germline, CDR1 is SGHTS and CDR2 YDEGEE. The CDR3 contains 11 residues. Trimming took off 4 bases at V and 6 bases at J, with 8 bases between the two ends.

DNA of the CDR3: TGTGCCAGCAGCGCCGCCGGGAGCGGGGAGCTGTTTTTT. Residues: CASSAAGSGELFF. The genes are TRBV9 and TRBJ2-2, with D possibly being TRBD2 (6 bases). CDR3 size: 13 residues. V was pared by 3 bases and J by 7 bases, with 10 bases between. The germline CDR1 and CDR2 sequences are SGDLS and YYNGEE. Together with reference TRBV9 and TRBJ2-2, the CDR3 gives the full variable domain: DSGVTQTPKHLITATGQRVTLRCSPRSGDLSVYWYQQSLDQGLQFLIQYYNGEERAKGNILERFSAQQFPDLHSELNLSSLELGDSALYFCASSAAGSGELFFGEGSRLTVL.

CDR3 amino acids: CAAGVWNYGYTF. CDR3 bases: TGTGCCGCGGGAGTCTGGAACTATGGCTACACCTTC. The genes are TRBV28 and TRBJ1-2, with D unclear. The CDR3 covers 12 residues. Germline V lookup: CDR1 MDHEN, CDR2 SYDVKM. The V gene lost 11 bases and the J gene lost 2 bases, with 12 bases spanning the gap.

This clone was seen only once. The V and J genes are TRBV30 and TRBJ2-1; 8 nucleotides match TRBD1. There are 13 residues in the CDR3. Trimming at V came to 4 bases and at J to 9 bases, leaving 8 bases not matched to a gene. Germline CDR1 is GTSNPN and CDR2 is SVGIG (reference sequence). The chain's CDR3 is CAWMKTGATEQFF. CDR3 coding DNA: TGTGCCTGGATGAAGACAGGGGCCACTGAGCAGTTCTTC.

CDR3 protein: CASSALGGARGYGYTF. The CDR3, as DNA: TGTGCCAGCAGTGCATTGGGAGGGGCGCGCGGCTATGGCTACACCTTC. The chain couples TRBV9 to TRBJ1-2; D possibly corresponds to TRBD1 (5 bases). This CDR3 comprises 16 residues. Germline V CDR1 and CDR2: SGDLS, YYNGEE. V was cut by 5 bases and J by 4 bases, with 21 bases left in between.